A single T cell receptor beta chain is shown here with its context. Its antigen is not yet known. Base qualities were left out, and no much larger clone turns up one base away. The data were obtained in a study of blood T cell repertoires in COVID-19 (dated by TCRdb to 2018 to 2020). With respect to the entire study: Samples covering the acute and convalescent phases of COVID-19 were provided by collaborators in the United States, Italy and Spain. The material from the prospective study consisted of cDNA or gDNA derived from T cells, B-cell-depleted T cells, or PBMCs. HLA class I and class II types, where available, came from metadata supplied by the sample provider rather than from assay-based typing. The repertoires were released in a freely available public database intended as a resource for research on the immune response to SARS-CoV-2. A de-identified subject ID, COVID-19 status, age in years and sex were almost always included in the sample metadata. Samples were obtained from the ongoing ImmuneRACE study (first 160 participants) and from approximately 1,200 subjects provided by 6 global collaborators. Deeply sampled blood TCRbeta repertoires from subjects exposed to, actively infected with, or recovered from COVID-19 were included in the dataset.

TCRbeta CDR3 regions were amplified from genomic DNA using the immunoSEQ Assay, a bias-controlled multiplex PCR. The published analysis was carried out like this. The number of nucleated cells in each sample was estimated by amplification of reference gene primers within the assay. Sequence reads were collapsed and filtered to measure the absolute abundance of every unique TCRbeta CDR3 rearrangement. Productive Simpson clonality was computed per sample as the square root of Simpson's diversity index over productive rearrangements. TCRdb mirrors the immuneACCESS table, restricted to in-frame sequences. Some clones are absent from its copies; in checked studies, under half trace to an unresolved V gene, and the reason for the others is unknown. V and J calls and clone size are copied from that table; D and trimming were computed from the DNA. The sample table holds 150,000 to 200,000 clones, of which approximately 90% were seen once. Approximately 13% of the sample is taken by the ten largest.

The CDR3 covers 12 residues, taking in both the cysteine and the phenylalanine. CDR3 DNA only is kept here, 36 bases in frame from base 1. Taken from the germline V gene, the CDR1 and CDR2 loops are MNHEY and SVGAGI. Trimming at the junction amounts to 10 bases on V and 6 bases on J, and the germline ends lie 13 bases apart. At one collaborating source in Seattle, patients were enrolled during active infection and were followed longitudinally through the course of disease. The collaborating institutions used their own protocols to collect whole blood in K2EDTA tubes. For TCRbeta analysis, collaborators shipped samples as frozen whole blood, isolated PBMCs, or DNA extracted from either of those sample types. Study-wide conclusions, independent of this receptor: The quantity of clinical and demographic metadata differed by source and by participant and was supplied without curation.

The receptor was isolated from an older woman with COVID-19, enrolled during active disease. Material for sequencing was peripheral blood. The chain is assembled from TRBV6-5 and TRBJ1-5; the D gene is not confidently resolved. The DNA reads as follows: TGTGCCACCGGACGGGCGGGTCAGCCCCAGCATTTT. It translates as CATGRAGQPQHF.